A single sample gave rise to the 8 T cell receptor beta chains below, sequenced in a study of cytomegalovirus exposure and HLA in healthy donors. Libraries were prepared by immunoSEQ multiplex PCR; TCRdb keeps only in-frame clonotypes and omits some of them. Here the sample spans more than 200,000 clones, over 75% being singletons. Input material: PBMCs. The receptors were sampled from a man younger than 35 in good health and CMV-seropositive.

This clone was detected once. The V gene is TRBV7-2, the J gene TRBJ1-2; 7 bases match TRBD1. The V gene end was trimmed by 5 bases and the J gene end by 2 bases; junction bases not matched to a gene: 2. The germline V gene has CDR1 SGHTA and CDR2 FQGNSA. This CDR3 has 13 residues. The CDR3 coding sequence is TGTGCCAGCAGCGAACAGGGGAACTATGGCTACACCTTC. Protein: CASSEQGNYGYTF. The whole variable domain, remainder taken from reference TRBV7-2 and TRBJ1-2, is GAGVSQSPSNKVTEKGKDVELRCDPISGHTALYWYRQSLGQGLEFLIYFQGNSAPDKSGLPSDRFSAERTGGSVSTLTIQRTQQEDSAVYLCASSEQGNYGYTFGSGTRLTVV.

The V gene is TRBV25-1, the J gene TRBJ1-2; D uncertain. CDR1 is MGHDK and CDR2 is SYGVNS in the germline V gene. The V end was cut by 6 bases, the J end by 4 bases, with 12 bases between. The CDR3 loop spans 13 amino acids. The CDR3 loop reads CASRGTPGYGYTF. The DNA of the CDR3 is TGTGCCAGCAGGGGCACCCCCGGCTATGGCTACACCTTC.

Written as DNA, the CDR3 is TGTGCCAGCAGTTTACCCCACCGGTTCAATCAGCCCCAGCATTTT. Protein product: CASSLPHRFNQPQHF. The gene calls are TRBV28 and TRBJ1-5; no firm D call. The CDR3 sequence is 15 residues long. Trimming cost V 2 bases and J 3 bases, with 11 bases left between them. Germline V CDR1 and CDR2: MDHEN, SYDVKM.

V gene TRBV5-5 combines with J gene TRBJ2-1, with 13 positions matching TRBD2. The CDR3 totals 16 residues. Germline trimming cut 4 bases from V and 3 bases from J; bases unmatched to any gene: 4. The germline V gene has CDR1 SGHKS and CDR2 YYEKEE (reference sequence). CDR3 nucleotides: TGTGCCAGCAGCCCAGGACTAGCGGGAGTCTACAATGAGCAGTTCTTC. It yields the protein CASSPGLAGVYNEQFF.

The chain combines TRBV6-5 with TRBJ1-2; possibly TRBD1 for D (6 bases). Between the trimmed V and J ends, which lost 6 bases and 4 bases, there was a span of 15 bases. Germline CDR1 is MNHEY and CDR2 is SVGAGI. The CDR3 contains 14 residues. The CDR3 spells CASRQQGVGYGYTF. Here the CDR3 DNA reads TGTGCCAGCAGACAACAGGGTGTCGGCTATGGCTACACCTTC.

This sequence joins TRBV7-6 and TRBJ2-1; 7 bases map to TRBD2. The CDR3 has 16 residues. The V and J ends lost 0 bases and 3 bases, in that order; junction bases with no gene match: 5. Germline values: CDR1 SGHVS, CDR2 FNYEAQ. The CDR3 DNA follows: TGTGCCAGCAGCTTAGCGTTTCGCGGGAGCTACAATGAGCAGTTCTTC. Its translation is CASSLAFRGSYNEQFF.

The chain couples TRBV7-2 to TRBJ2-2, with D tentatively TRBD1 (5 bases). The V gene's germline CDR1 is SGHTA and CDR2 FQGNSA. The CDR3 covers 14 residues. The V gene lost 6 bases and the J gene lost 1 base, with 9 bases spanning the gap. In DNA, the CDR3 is TGTGCCAGCAGGAGAAGGGGGAACACCGGGGAGCTGTTTTTT. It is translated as CASRRRGNTGELFF.

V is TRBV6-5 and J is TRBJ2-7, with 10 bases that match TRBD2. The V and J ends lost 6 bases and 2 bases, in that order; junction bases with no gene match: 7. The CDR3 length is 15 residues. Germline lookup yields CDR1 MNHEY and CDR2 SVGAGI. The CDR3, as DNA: TGTGCCAGCAGCTACAAGCGGGAGGGGACCTACGAGCAGTACTTC. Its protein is CASSYKREGTYEQYF.